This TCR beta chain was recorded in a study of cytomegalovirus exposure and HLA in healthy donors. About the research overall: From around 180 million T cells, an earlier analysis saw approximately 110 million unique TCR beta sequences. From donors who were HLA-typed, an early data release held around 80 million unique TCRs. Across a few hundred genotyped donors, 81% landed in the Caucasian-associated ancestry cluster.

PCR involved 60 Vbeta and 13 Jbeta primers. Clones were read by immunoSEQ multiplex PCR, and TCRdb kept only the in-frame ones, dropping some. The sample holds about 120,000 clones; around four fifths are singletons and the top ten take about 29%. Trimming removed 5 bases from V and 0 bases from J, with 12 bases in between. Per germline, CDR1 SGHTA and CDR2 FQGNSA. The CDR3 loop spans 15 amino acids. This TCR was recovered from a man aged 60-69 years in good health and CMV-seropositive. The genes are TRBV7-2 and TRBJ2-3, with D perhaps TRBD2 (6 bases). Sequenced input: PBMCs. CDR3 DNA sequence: TGTGCCAGCAGCCCGTGGGACTCTAGCACAGATACGCAGTATTTT. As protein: CASSPWDSSTDTQYF.